A selection of T cell receptor beta chains follows, all from one sample in a study of blood T cell repertoires in COVID-19. TCRdb's table, derived via immunoSEQ multiplex PCR, lists solely in-frame clones and lacks some. The top ten hold approximately 2.9% of the sample, which has approximately 210,000 clones, around 88% seen once. What was sequenced was peripheral blood. Source of these receptors: a man aged 45-60 years with active or convalescent COVID-19. Each CDR3 is given with its conserved first and last residue. A D gene is named only where the DNA matches it firmly. Size is stated for part of the rows, as once, few or many counts, or as a class when the clone is expanded.

CDR3 protein	CDR3 DNA	clone size	CDR3 length	J gene	D gene	V gene
CASGQGSTSPLHF	TGTGCTAGTGGGCAGGGATCTACTTCACCCCTCCACTTT	-	13	TRBJ1-6	-	TRBV12-5
CASGTLGSVANTIYF	TGTGCCAGCGGGACATTAGGTTCGGTCGCAAACACCATATATTTT	-	15	TRBJ1-3	-	TRBV19
CASSYTTGAYEQYF	TGTGCCAGCAGTTACACGACAGGTGCCTACGAGCAGTACTTC	-	14	TRBJ2-7	-	TRBV6-5
CASRTVYEQYF	TGTGCCAGCAGGACAGTTTACGAGCAGTACTTC	few	11	TRBJ2-7	-	TRBV6-6
CASSLPTAYEQYF	TGTGCCAGCAGCTTGCCTACGGCCTACGAGCAGTACTTC	-	13	TRBJ2-7	-	TRBV7-9
CASSLGVSGNTIYF	TGCGCCAGCAGCTTGGGAGTCTCTGGAAACACCATATATTTT	many	14	TRBJ1-3	-	TRBV5-1
CASSVVRAGGPPGANVLTF	TGTGCCAGCAGCGTAGTGAGGGCGGGAGGGCCTCCTGGGGCCAACGTCCTGACTTTC	-	19	TRBJ2-6	TRBD2	TRBV9
CASGRARGDNSPLHF	TGTGCCAGTGGGAGGGCGCGGGGTGATAATTCACCCCTCCACTTT	few	15	TRBJ1-6	-	TRBV2
CASSLGQVAYEQYF	TGTGCCAGCAGCCTTGGGCAGGTAGCCTACGAGCAGTACTTC	-	14	TRBJ2-7	-	TRBV6-2/TRBV6-3
CASSNRDSYNEQFF	TGTGCCAGCAGCAACCGGGACTCCTACAATGAGCAGTTCTTC	once	14	TRBJ2-1	-	TRBV6-5
CASSLVSSDQETQYF	TGTGCCAGCAGCTTGGTTTCTAGCGACCAAGAGACCCAGTACTTC	-	15	TRBJ2-5	-	TRBV5-4
CASSLLPSSETQYF	TGTGCCAGCAGCCTTCTGCCATCTAGCGAGACCCAGTACTTC	-	14	TRBJ2-5	-	TRBV3-1/TRBV3-2
CASSTGYSGTGERTNPRYTQYF	TGTGCCAGTAGTACCGGATATTCCGGGACAGGGGAGAGGACTAACCCTAGATATACGCAGTATTTT	-	22	TRBJ2-3	TRBD1	TRBV19
CASSRGADEKLFF	TGTGCCAGCAGCCGGGGGGCAGATGAAAAACTGTTTTTT	-	13	TRBJ1-4	-	TRBV2
CASRRDWGSREQFF	TGTGCCAGCAGAAGGGACTGGGGGAGTCGTGAGCAGTTCTTC	-	14	TRBJ2-1	-	TRBV6-4
CASSLDGAVRNIQYF	TGTGCCAGCAGCTTAGATGGGGCAGTCCGAAACATTCAGTACTTC	-	15	TRBJ2-4	-	TRBV7-2
CATSQGASGQFF	TGTGCCACCAGCCAAGGGGCGTCCGGGCAGTTCTTC	-	12	TRBJ2-1	-	TRBV15
CASTPTGITEAFF	TGTGCCAGTACCCCGACAGGGATCACTGAAGCTTTCTTT	-	13	TRBJ1-1	TRBD1	TRBV19
CASSPRLKPSSYNSPLHF	TGTGCCAGCAGTCCCCGCCTCAAACCCAGCTCCTATAATTCACCCCTCCACTTT	-	18	TRBJ1-6	-	TRBV11-2
CASSPHDRDEDTQYF	TGCGCCAGCAGCCCACACGACAGGGACGAAGATACGCAGTATTTT	-	15	TRBJ2-3	TRBD1	TRBV4-1
CASSPAARAYGYTF	TGTGCCAGCAGCCCCGCTGCCCGAGCCTATGGCTACACCTTC	-	14	TRBJ1-2	-	TRBV6-5
CAISESGGPNYGYTF	TGTGCCATCAGTGAGTCCGGGGGACCAAACTATGGCTACACCTTC	-	15	TRBJ1-2	-	TRBV10-3
CASSELAGVSYGYTF	TGTGCCAGCAGTGAACTGGCAGGGGTTAGCTATGGCTACACCTTC	-	15	TRBJ1-2	-	TRBV6-1
CSVGGQRVLSEQYF	TGCAGCGTTGGGGGACAGAGGGTGTTGTCCGAGCAGTACTTC	-	14	TRBJ2-7	TRBD1	TRBV29-1
CASNTSGPYEQYF	TGTGCCAGCAACACTAGCGGACCCTACGAGCAGTACTTC	once	13	TRBJ2-7	-	TRBV21-1
CASSQDSTGIGYTF	TGCGCCAGCAGCCAAGATTCGACGGGGATCGGCTACACCTTC	-	14	TRBJ1-2	-	TRBV4-3
CAWSVDSIQYF	TGTGCCTGGAGTGTGGACTCCATTCAGTACTTC	-	11	TRBJ2-4	-	TRBV30
CASTNSQGTGELFF	TGTGCCAGCACCAATAGTCAGGGGACCGGGGAGCTGTTTTTT	-	14	TRBJ2-2	-	TRBV13
CASSLSGRTSGRQRQFF	TGTGCCAGCAGCTTGAGTGGACGGACTAGCGGGAGACAGCGGCAGTTCTTC	-	17	TRBJ2-1	TRBD2	TRBV5-6
CASSQAGTNQPQHF	TGTGCCAGCAGCCAGGCGGGGACCAATCAGCCCCAGCATTTT	-	14	TRBJ1-5	-	TRBV4-2
CASSLVPQGDYGYTF	TGTGCCAGCAGCTTGGTCCCCCAAGGAGACTATGGCTACACCTTC	-	15	TRBJ1-2	-	TRBV5-4
CASSWTGGNEQYF	TGTGCCAGCAGTTGGACAGGGGGCAACGAGCAGTACTTC	-	13	TRBJ2-7	TRBD1	TRBV6-5
CASSATVAGEAYNEQFF	TGTGCCAGTAGTGCAACGGTAGCGGGGGAGGCCTACAATGAGCAGTTCTTC	once	17	TRBJ2-1	TRBD2	TRBV19
CASSLGGPRLYEQYF	TGCGCCAGCAGCTTGGGGGGGCCCCGCCTCTACGAGCAGTACTTC	-	15	TRBJ2-7	-	TRBV5-1
CASSMLGQGTETQYF	TGTGCCAGTAGTATGCTGGGGCAGGGAACGGAGACCCAGTACTTC	-	15	TRBJ2-5	-	TRBV19
CASSADRGSSPLHF	TGTGCCAGCAGCGCTGACAGGGGGAGCTCACCCCTCCACTTT	-	14	TRBJ1-6	TRBD1	TRBV9
CASSLDRANEQFF	TGCGCCAGCAGCTTGGACAGGGCTAATGAGCAGTTCTTC	-	13	TRBJ2-1	-	TRBV5-1
CAWSAGNSGNTIYF	TGTGCCTGGAGTGCGGGAAACTCTGGAAACACCATATATTTT	-	14	TRBJ1-3	-	TRBV30
CASSYSSVNTEAFF	TGTGCCAGCAGTTACTCGTCAGTGAACACTGAAGCTTTCTTT	-	14	TRBJ1-1	-	TRBV6-5
CASSLIREATYEQYF	TGTGCCAGCAGCTTAATCAGGGAGGCTACCTACGAGCAGTACTTC	-	15	TRBJ2-7	-	TRBV7-6
CASSSYGTENREQYF	TGTGCCAGCAGTTCCTACGGGACTGAAAATCGCGAGCAGTACTTC	-	15	TRBJ2-7	-	TRBV28
CASSAHRGRANYGYTF	TGTGCCAGCAGTGCCCACAGGGGGCGGGCTAACTATGGCTACACCTTC	-	16	TRBJ1-2	TRBD1	TRBV28